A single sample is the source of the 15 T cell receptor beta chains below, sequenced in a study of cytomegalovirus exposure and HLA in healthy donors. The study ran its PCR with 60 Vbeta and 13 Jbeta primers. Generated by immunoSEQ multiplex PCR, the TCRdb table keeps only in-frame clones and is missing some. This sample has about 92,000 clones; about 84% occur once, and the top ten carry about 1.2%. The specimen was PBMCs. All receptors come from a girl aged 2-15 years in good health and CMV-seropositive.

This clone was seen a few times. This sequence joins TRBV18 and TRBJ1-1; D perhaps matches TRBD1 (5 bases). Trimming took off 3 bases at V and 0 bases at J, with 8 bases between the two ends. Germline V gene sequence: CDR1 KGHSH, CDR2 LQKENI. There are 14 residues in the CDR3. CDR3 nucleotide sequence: TGTGCCAGCTCACCGAGACAGATGAACACTGAAGCTTTCTTT. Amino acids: CASSPRQMNTEAFF.

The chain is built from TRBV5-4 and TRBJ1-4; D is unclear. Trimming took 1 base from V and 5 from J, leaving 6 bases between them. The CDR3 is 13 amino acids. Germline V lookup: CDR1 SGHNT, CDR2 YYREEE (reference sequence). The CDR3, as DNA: TGTGCCAGCAGCTTGATCACAAATGAAAAACTGTTTTTT. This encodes CASSLITNEKLFF.

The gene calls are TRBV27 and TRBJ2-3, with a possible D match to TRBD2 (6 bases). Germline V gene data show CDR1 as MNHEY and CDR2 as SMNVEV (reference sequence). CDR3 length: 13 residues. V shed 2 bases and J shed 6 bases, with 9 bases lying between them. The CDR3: CASSLRREDTQYF. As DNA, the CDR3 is TGTGCCAGCAGTTTACGGAGGGAGGATACGCAGTATTTT.

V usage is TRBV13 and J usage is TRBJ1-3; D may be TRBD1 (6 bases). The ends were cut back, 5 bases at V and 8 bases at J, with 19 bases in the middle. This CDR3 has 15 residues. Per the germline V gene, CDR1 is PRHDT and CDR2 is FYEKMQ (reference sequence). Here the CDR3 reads CASSAPLRGEYTIYF. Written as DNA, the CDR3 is TGTGCCAGCAGCGCCCCACTCAGGGGCGAGTACACCATATATTTT.

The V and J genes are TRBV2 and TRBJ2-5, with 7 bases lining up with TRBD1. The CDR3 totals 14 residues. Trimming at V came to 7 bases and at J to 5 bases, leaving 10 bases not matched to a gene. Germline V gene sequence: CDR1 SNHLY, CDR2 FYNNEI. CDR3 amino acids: CASTQQGSRETQYF. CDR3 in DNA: TGTGCCAGCACGCAACAGGGGTCGCGGGAGACCCAGTACTTC.

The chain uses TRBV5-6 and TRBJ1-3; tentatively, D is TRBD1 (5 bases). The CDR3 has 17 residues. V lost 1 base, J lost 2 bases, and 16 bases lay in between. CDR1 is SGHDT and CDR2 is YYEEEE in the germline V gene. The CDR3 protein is CASSLPPQGGTGNTIYF. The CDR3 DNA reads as TGTGCCAGCAGCTTGCCCCCGCAGGGTGGGACTGGAAACACCATATATTTT.

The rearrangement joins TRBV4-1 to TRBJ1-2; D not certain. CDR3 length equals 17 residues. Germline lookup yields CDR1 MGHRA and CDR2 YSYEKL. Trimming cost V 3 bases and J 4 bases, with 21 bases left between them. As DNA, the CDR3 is TGCGCCAGCAGCCAGGCTCAAGGACTCCTGAGCCCCTATGGCTACACCTTC. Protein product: CASSQAQGLLSPYGYTF.

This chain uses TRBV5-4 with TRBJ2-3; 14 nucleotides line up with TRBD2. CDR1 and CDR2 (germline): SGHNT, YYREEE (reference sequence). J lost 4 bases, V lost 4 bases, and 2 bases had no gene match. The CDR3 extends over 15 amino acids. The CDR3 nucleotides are TGTGCCAGCAGCGCGACTAGCGGGAGGGCAGATACGCAGTATTTT. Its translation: CASSATSGRADTQYF.

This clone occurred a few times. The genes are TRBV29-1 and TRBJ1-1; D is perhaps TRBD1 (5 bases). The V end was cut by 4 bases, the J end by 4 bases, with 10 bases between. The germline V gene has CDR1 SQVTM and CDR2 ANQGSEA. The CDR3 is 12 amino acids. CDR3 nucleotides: TGCAGCGTTGTTTCAGGGTCCACTGAAGCTTTCTTT. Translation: CSVVSGSTEAFF.

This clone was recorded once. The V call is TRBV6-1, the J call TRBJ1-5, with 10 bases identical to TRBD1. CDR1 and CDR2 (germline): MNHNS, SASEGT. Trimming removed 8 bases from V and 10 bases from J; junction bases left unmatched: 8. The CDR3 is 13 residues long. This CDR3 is CASVGQGGAPQHF. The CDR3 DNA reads TGTGCCAGCGTAGGACAGGGGGGGGCACCCCAGCATTTT.

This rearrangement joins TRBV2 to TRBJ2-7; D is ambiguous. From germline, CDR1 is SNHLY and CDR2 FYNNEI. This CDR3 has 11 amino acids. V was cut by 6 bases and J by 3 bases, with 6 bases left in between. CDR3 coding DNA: TGTGCCAGCAGCGGGTACTACGAGCAGTACTTC. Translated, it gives CASSGYYEQYF.

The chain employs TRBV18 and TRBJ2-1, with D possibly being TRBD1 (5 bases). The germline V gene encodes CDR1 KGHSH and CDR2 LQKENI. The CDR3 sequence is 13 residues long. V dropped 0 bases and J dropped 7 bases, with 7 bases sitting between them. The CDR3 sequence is CASSPPGLNEQFF. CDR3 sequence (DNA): TGTGCCAGCTCACCACCGGGGCTGAATGAGCAGTTCTTC.

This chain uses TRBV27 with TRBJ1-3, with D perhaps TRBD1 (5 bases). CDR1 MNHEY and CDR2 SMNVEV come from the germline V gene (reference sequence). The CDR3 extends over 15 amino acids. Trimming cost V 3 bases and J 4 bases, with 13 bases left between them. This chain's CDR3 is CASSFQGSSGNTIYF. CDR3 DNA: TGTGCCAGCAGTTTCCAGGGATCTTCGGGAAACACCATATATTTT.

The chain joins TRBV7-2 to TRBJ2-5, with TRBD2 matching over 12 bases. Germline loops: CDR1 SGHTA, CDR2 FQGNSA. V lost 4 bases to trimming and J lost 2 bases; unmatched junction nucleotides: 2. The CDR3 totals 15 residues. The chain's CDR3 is CASSSGLAGQETQYF. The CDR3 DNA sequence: TGTGCCAGCAGCTCTGGACTAGCGGGACAAGAGACCCAGTACTTC. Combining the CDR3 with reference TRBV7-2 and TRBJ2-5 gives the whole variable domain GAGVSQSPSNKVTEKGKDVELRCDPISGHTALYWYRQSLGQGLEFLIYFQGNSAPDKSGLPSDRFSAERTGGSVSTLTIQRTQQEDSAVYLCASSSGLAGQETQYFGPGTRLLVL.

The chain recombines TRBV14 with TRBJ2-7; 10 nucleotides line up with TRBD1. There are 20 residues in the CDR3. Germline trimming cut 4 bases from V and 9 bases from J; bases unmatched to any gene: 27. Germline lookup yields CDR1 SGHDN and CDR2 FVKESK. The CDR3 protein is CASSPLAGQGLLSGIRGQYF. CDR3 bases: TGTGCCAGCAGCCCATTGGCGGGACAGGGGCTCTTGAGCGGGATTCGGGGGCAGTACTTC.